In its sample, the clone carrying this TCR beta chain was seen many times. Antigen specificity is unknown. Researchers took RNA transcripts and amplified the TCR beta CDR3 regions from them. HTBI primers were employed in a first-round RT-PCR of the TCR CDR3. TCRdb independently ran MiXCR on the multiplex PCR reads; one entry per CDR3 protein. The sample records nearly 750,000 distinct CDR3 sequences, roughly a third being singletons. CDR1 LNHDA and CDR2 SQIVND come from the germline V gene (reference sequence). The ends lost 6 bases at V and 3 bases at J; junction bases unmatched: 16. The CDR3 is 17 amino acids. Participants, patients aged 18 to 65, had newly diagnosed hyperthyroidism with a duration under 2 months. This sample was taken from a study of T cells in Graves' hyperthyroidism and ophthalmopathy. Whole-study findings and limits: A median 6.5 months before onset, the model predicted ophthalmopathy. Most clonotypes that expanded in the thyroid above 0.001 also showed up in blood. Ophthalmopathy and stable hyperthyroidism were separated by a 13 V-J model.

The sequence derives from a woman aged 40 to 50 with Graves' hyperthyroidism. Material: blood. This rearrangement joins TRBV19 to TRBJ1-1; 7 bases fit TRBD1. CDR3 sequence reads: CASSLIVGGGIDTEAFF. CDR3 DNA sequence: TGTGCCAGTAGCCTAATCGTAGGAGGGGGCATAGACACTGAAGCTTTCTTT.